This entry concerns a single TCR beta chain. TCRdb passed the RACE reads through MiXCR, listing each CDR3 protein once. The sample yields roughly 34,000 distinct CDR3 sequences, 10% seen once. The time point was: pre-sensitization, week 0. Treatment meaning: therapeutic diphenylcyclopropenone sensitization with weekly scalp DPC. Researchers extracted total RNA from unfractionated whole blood. This entry belongs to a study of human T cells and chemical hapten exposure. This CDR3 has 16 residues. The trim removed 5 bases at V and 3 bases at J, leaving 11 bases unmatched. The germline CDR1 and CDR2 sequences are SGHNT and YYREEE (reference sequence).

Material: whole blood, obtained in connection with sensitization to the hapten diphenylcyclopropenone (DPC). The chain links TRBV5-4 to TRBJ2-5; 9 bases are shared with TRBD1. The TCR was taken from a man aged 50 to 60 with alopecia areata. Some clones in this sample may be carry-over from other donors' samples. CDR3 sequence (DNA): TGTGCCAGCAGACGTGGGACAGGGATATTAGAAGAGACCCAGTACTTC. As protein: CASRRGTGILEETQYF. The variable domain in full, completed from reference TRBV5-4 and TRBJ2-5, reads ETGVTQSPTHLIKTRGQQVTLRCSSQSGHNTVSWYQQALGQGPQFIFQYYREEENGRGNFPPRFSGLQFPNYSSELNVNALELDDSALYLCASRRGTGILEETQYFGPGTRLLVL.